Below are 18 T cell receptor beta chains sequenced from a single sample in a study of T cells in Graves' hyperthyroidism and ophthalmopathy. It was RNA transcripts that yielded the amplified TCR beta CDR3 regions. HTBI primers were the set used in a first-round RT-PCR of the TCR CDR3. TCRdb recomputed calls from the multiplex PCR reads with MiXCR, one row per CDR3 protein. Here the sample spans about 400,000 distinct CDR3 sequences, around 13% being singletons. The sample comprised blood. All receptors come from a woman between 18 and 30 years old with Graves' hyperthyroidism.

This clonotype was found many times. The CDR3 region has the DNA TGTGCCAGCAGTGAACAGGGCACGAACACCGGGGAGCTGTTTTTT. It yields the protein CASSEQGTNTGELFF. J is TRBJ2-2 and V is TRBV2; the D gene is possibly TRBD1 (5 bases). V shed 2 bases and J shed 0 bases, with 7 bases lying between them. The CDR3 extends over 15 amino acids. Germline V gene sequence: CDR1 SNHLY, CDR2 FYNNEI.

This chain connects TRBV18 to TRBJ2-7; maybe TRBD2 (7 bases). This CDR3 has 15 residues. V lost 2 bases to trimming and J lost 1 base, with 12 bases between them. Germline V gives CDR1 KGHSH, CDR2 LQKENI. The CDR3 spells CASSPGGGTSYEQYF. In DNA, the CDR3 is TGTGCCAGCTCACCAGGGGGGGGCACATCCTACGAGCAGTACTTC.

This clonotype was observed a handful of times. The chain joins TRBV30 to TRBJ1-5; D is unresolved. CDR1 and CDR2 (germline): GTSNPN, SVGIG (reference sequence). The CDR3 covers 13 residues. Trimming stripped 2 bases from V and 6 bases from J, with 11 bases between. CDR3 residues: CAWSILGSQPQHF. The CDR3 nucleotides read TGTGCCTGGAGTATTCTGGGATCTCAGCCCCAGCATTTT.

CDR3 DNA: TGTACCAGCAGCCAGGACAGGGTGATGGTAGGCCAAGAGACCCAGTACTTC. Its protein product is CTSSQDRVMVGQETQYF. The V and J genes are TRBV7-2 and TRBJ2-5, with 8 positions matching TRBD1. Germline CDR1 and CDR2: SGHTA and FQGNSA. The CDR3 sequence is 17 residues long. V trimming: 5 bases; J trimming: 1 base; junction bases outside the gene matches: 12.

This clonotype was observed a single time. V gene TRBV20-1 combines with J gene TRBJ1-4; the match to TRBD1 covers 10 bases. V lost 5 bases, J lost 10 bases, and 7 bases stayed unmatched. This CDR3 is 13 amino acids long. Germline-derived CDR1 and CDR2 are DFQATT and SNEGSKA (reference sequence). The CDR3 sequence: CSAAGTGEGKLFF. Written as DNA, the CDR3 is TGCAGTGCTGCCGGGACAGGGGAGGGAAAACTGTTTTTT.

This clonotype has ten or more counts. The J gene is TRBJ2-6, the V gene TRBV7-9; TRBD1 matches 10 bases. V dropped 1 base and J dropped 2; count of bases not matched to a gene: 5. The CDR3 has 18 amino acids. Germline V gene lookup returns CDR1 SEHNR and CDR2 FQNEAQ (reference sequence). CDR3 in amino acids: CASSLVPDRGAGANVLTF. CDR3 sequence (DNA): TGTGCCAGCAGCTTAGTTCCGGACAGGGGGGCTGGGGCCAACGTCCTGACTTTC.

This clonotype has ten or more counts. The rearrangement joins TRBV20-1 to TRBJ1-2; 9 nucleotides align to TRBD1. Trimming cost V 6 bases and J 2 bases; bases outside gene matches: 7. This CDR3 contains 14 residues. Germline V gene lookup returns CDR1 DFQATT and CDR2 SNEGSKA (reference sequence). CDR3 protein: CSANPQGANYGYTF. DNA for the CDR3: TGCAGTGCCAATCCACAGGGGGCGAACTATGGCTACACCTTC.

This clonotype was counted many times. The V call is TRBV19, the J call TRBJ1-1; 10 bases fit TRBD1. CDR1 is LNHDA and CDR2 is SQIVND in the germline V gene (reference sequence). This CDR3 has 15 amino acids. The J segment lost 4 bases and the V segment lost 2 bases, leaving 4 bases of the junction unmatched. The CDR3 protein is CASSIIGQGVTEAFF. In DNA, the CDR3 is TGTGCCAGTAGTATAATAGGACAGGGGGTCACTGAAGCTTTCTTT.

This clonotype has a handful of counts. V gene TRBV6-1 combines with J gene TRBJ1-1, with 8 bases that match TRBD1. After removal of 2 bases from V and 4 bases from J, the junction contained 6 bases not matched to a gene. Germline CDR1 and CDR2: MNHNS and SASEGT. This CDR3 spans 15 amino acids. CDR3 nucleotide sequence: TGTGCCAGCAGTGAACAGGACAGGGTTGGCACTGAAGCTTTCTTT. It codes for CASSEQDRVGTEAFF.

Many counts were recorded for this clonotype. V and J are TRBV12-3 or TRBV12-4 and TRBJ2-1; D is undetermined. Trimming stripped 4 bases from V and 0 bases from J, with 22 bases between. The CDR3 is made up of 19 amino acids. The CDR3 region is CASSSRWTRLSRSYNEQFF. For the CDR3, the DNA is TGTGCCAGCAGTTCTAGATGGACCCGTCTTTCCCGCTCCTACAATGAGCAGTTCTTC.

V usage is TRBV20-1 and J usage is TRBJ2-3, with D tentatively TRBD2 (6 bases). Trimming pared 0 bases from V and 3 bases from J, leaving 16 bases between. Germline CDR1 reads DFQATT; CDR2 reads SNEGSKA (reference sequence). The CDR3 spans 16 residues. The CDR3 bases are TGCAGTGCTAGAGATGTGGCTCGTCGGGGGACAGATACGCAGTATTTT. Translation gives CSARDVARRGTDTQYF.

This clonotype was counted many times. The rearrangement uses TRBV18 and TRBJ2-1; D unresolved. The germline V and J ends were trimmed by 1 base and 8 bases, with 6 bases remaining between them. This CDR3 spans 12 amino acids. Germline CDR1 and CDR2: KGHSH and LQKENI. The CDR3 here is CASSPRSYEQFF. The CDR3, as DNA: TGTGCCAGCTCACCACGTAGTTATGAGCAGTTCTTC.

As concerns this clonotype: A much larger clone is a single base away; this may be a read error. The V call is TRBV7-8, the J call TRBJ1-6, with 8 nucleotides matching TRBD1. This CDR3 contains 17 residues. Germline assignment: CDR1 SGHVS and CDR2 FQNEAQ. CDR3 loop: CASSHRTGSSYNPPLHF. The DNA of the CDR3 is TGTGCCAGCAGCCATAGGACAGGGAGCTCCTATAATCCACCCCTCCACTTT.

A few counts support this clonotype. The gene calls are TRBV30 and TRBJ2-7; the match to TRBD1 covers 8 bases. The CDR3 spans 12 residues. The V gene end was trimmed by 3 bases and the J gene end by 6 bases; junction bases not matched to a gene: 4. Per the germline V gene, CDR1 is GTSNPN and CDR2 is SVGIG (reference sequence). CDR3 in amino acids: CAWSSGGGEQYF. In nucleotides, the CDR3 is TGTGCCTGGAGCTCAGGGGGCGGCGAGCAGTACTTC.

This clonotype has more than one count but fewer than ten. This CDR3 reads CASSFQFGTENSPLHF. Written as DNA, the CDR3 is TGTGCCAGCAGTTTTCAATTCGGGACAGAAAACTCACCCCTCCACTTT. The gene calls are TRBV27 and TRBJ1-6, with TRBD1 matching 7 bases. Germline CDR1 and CDR2: MNHEY and SMNVEV (reference sequence). The CDR3 is 16 residues long. Unmatched junction bases numbered 12, after V lost 3 bases and J lost 10 bases.

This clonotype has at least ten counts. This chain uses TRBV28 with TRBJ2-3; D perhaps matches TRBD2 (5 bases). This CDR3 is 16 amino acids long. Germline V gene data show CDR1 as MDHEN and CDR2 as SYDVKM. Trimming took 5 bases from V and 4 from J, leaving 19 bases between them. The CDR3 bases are TGTGCCAGCAGTCATACCAGAGGGATAAGGCCAGATACGCAGTATTTT. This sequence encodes CASSHTRGIRPDTQYF. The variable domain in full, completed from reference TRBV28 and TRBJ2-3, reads DVKVTQSSRYLVKRTGEKVFLECVQDMDHENMFWYRQDPGLGLRLIYFSYDVKMKEKGDIPEGYSVSREKKERFSLILESASTNQTSMYLCASSHTRGIRPDTQYFGPGTRLTVL.

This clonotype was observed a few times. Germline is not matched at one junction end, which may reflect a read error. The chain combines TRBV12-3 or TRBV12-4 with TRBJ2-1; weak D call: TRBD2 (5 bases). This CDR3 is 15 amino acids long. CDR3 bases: TGTGTCAGCAGTCCCCCGGGGAGCTCCTACAATGAGCAGTTCTTC. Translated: CVSSPPGSSYNEQFF.

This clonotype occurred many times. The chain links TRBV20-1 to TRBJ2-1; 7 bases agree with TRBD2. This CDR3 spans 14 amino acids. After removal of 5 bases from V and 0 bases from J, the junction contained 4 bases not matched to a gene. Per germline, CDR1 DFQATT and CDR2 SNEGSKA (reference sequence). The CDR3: CSAQKRDSYNEQFF. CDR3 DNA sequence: TGCAGTGCTCAAAAGCGGGACTCCTACAATGAGCAGTTCTTC.